This is a list of T cell receptor beta chains from one sample in a study of control samples from healthy donors and cancer patients. Libraries were prepared by immunoSEQ multiplex PCR; TCRdb keeps only in-frame clonotypes and omits some of them. The sample yields around 150,000 clones, around 90% seen once. Input material: blood. These receptors were obtained from a man between 18 and 29 years old in good health. Both conserved end residues are part of each CDR3.

j_call v_call cdr3_aa
TRBJ2-7 TRBV6-5 CASSYAARNSYEQYF
TRBJ2-3 TRBV10-3 CAISGPGLAGVGSDTQYF
TRBJ2-1 TRBV12-3/TRBV12-4 CASSSGPEQFF
TRBJ1-2 TRBV30 CACSPGQGSSYGYTF
TRBJ1-1 TRBV5-1 CASSLEGQGVEGTEAFF
TRBJ1-4 TRBV6-5 CASSYAGGSNEKLFF
TRBJ1-1 TRBV7-9 CASSSALDSMHTEAFF
TRBJ1-6 TRBV5-6 CASSLVGGSYNSPLHF
TRBJ2-3 TRBV7-9 CASSPASDTQYF
TRBJ2-3 TRBV29-1 CSGGTGWTDTQYF
TRBJ1-5 TRBV4-3 CASSQEGYSNQPQHF
TRBJ2-3 TRBV24-1 CATSDLHFSETGGPDTQYF
TRBJ1-6 TRBV30 CAWSDARISSPLHF
TRBJ1-2 TRBV2 CASNSYGYTF
TRBJ2-7 TRBV6-5 CASQTGGTSYEQYF
TRBJ2-5 TRBV29-1 CSGGVGGAETQYF
TRBJ2-7 TRBV18 CASSLYIAGESSYEQYF
TRBJ1-2 TRBV27 CASSFLGSGGYTF
TRBJ2-7 TRBV7-9 CASSPGGYEQYF
TRBJ2-2 TRBV5-4 CASSLGRDRAGTGELFF
TRBJ1-2 TRBV6-5 CASSYDRNYGYTF
TRBJ2-3 TRBV20-1 CSASNLRDAGDTQYF
TRBJ1-5 TRBV28 CASSLSGAYNQPQHF
TRBJ2-2 TRBV29-1 CSVGGRAGVTGELFF
TRBJ2-4 TRBV30 CAWSVALAGKNIQYF
TRBJ2-7 TRBV5-1 CASSAVRGKWYEQYF
TRBJ2-6 TRBV5-6 CASTTDRLSPLGANVLTF
TRBJ1-2 TRBV6-2/TRBV6-3 CASSYGYGYTF
TRBJ2-1 TRBV29-1 CSAPLVTGEQFF
TRBJ2-1 TRBV5-4 CASSLGTSGRRSHNEQFF
TRBJ2-5 TRBV30 CAWSSGEGQETQYF
TRBJ1-6 TRBV28 CASRGWGDYNSPLHF
TRBJ2-7 TRBV30 CAWSTWSAGEQYF
TRBJ1-2 TRBV19 CASSIEYANYGYTF
TRBJ2-7 TRBV4-2 CASSQGRLTGVAYEQYF
TRBJ2-7 TRBV12-3/TRBV12-4 CASSFSRTYEQYF
TRBJ2-7 TRBV5-6 CASSYRDRGIYEQYF
TRBJ2-1 TRBV7-9 CASSSGQGSFF
TRBJ2-3 TRBV12-3/TRBV12-4 CASRGTADTQYF
TRBJ1-2 TRBV30 CASGQDYGYTF
TRBJ2-2 TRBV6-5 CASSSEPRGAGELFF
TRBJ2-7 TRBV5-1 CASSLVPGILESYEQYF
TRBJ2-3 TRBV5-1 CASSSGLTADTQYF
TRBJ2-7 TRBV3-1/TRBV3-2 CASSPGASVGEQYF
TRBJ1-2 TRBV5-5 CASSLEVAANYGYTF
TRBJ2-7 TRBV25-1 CASGRVSSYEQYF
TRBJ1-2 TRBV21-1 CASIQYEGDYGYTF
TRBJ2-5 TRBV5-1 CASSLGLLPGETQYF
TRBJ2-3 TRBV7-3 CASSLFKRGGLTDTQYF
TRBJ2-1 TRBV30 CAWSGTSNEQFF
TRBJ2-2 TRBV19 CASTQGRETFTGELFF
TRBJ2-1 TRBV6-2/TRBV6-3 CASSLGGEQFF
TRBJ1-5 TRBV18 CASSEGAWQPQHF
TRBJ1-1 TRBV11-1 CASSVSGQLTEAFF